Only a few counts were recorded for the clone carrying this T cell receptor (beta chain). The sample belongs to a study of blood T cell repertoires in COVID-19. Study background: COVID-19 samples collected from the United States, Italy and Spain covered acute and convalescent phases. Nucleic acid was either cDNA or gDNA, and it came from T cells, B-cell-depleted T cells, or PBMCs.

Trimming left V 1 base short and J 0 bases short, with 10 bases between. The CDR3 spans 17 residues. In germline, CDR1 is LNHDA, CDR2 SQIVND (reference sequence). Authors' methods: From reference gene primer amplification, estimates of nucleated cell counts were derived. Sequenced by immunoSEQ multiplex PCR; TCRdb stores in-frame clones only, minus some. The V and J calls and clone size were taken over from that table, and D and trimming were inferred from the DNA. This repertoire shows 200,000 or so clones, more than 75% found once; its top ten account for 15% to 20%. One Seattle source followed patients from active infection through their disease course.

Source material: peripheral blood. The chain has TRBV19 and TRBJ2-6; D not certain. The receptor was derived from a person aged 70 to 80 with COVID-19, enrolled during active disease. The DNA of the CDR3 is TGTGCCAGTAGTATAGTGTCAGGATTCTCTGGGGCCAACGTCCTGACTTTC. Translation gives CASSIVSGFSGANVLTF.